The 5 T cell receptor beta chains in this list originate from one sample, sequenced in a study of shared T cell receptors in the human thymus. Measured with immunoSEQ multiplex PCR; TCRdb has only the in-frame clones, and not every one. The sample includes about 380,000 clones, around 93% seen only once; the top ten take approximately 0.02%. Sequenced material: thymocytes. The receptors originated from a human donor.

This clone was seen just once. The CDR3 DNA reads as TGCGCCAGCGGGACCGGGACTAGCGGGAGGGGTCAAGAGACCCAGTACTTC. It codes for CASGTGTSGRGQETQYF. The V gene is TRBV5-1, the J gene TRBJ2-5, with 16 bases that match TRBD2. The CDR3 consists of 17 residues. In germline, CDR1 is SGHRS, CDR2 YFSETQ. With V trimmed by 7 bases and J by 2 bases, 8 bases remained unmatched.

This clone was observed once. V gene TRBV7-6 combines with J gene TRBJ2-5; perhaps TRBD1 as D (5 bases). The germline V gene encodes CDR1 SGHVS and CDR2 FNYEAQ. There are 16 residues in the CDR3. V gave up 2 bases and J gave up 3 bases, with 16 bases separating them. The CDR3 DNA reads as TGTGCCAGCAGCTTAAACCCTAAGGACAAGAAAGAGACCCAGTACTTC. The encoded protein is CASSLNPKDKKETQYF. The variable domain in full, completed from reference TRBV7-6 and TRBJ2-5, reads GAGVSQSPRYKVTKRGQDVALRCDPISGHVSLYWYRQALGQGPEFLTYFNYEAQQDKSGLPNDRFSAERPEGSISTLTIQRTEQRDSAMYRCASSLNPKDKKETQYFGPGTRLLVL.

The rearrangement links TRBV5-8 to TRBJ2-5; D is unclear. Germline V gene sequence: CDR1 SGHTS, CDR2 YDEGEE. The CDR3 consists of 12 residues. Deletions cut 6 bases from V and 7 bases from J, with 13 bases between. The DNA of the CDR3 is TGTGCCAGCATCGTAGGGTCCACGACCCAGTACTTC. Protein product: CASIVGSTTQYF. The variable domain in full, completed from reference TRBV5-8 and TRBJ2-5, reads EAGVTQSPTHLIKTRGQQATLRCSPISGHTSVYWYQQALGLGLQFLLWYDEGEERNRGNFPPRFSGRQFPNYSSELNVNALELEDSALYLCASIVGSTTQYFGPGTRLLVL.

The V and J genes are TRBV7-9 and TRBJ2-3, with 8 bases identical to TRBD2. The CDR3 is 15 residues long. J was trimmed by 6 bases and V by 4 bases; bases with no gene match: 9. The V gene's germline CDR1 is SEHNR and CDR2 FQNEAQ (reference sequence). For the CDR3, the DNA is TGTGCCAGCAGCTCAACTTTAGCGGGGCCTGATACGCAGTATTTT. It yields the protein CASSSTLAGPDTQYF.

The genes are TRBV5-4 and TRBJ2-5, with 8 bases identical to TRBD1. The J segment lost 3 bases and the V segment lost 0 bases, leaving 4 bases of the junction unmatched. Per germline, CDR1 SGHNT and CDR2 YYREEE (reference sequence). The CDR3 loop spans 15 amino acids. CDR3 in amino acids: CASSLDRGEEETQYF. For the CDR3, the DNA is TGTGCCAGCAGCTTGGACAGGGGGGAGGAAGAGACCCAGTACTTC.